The present T cell receptor beta chain was sequenced within a study of blood T cell repertoires in COVID-19. Background on the study: Sources were T cells, B-cell-depleted T cells, or PBMCs; the material itself was cDNA or gDNA.

In the original analysis: The assay estimated nucleated cells by amplifying reference gene primers. Here immunoSEQ multiplex PCR was the method, and the copy in TCRdb shows in-frame clones only, minus some. The V and J calls and clone size are taken from that table; D and trimming were inferred from the DNA. The sample has 250,000 to 300,000 clones, 88% seen once. V lost 5 bases to trimming and J lost 1 base; unmatched junction nucleotides: 6. The germline gives CDR1 LNHDA, CDR2 SQIVND (reference sequence). The CDR3 is 17 residues long. The sample taken for sequencing was peripheral blood. The origin of this receptor is a woman aged 40 to 55 who had recovered from COVID-19. J is TRBJ2-3 and V is TRBV19; TRBD2 matches at 13 bases. The CDR3, as DNA: TGTGCCAGTAGTGCCCCGGGACTAGCGGGACGCACAGATACGCAGTATTTT. This sequence encodes CASSAPGLAGRTDTQYF. Complete variable domain (other parts from reference TRBV19 and TRBJ2-3): DGGITQSPKYLFRKEGQNVTLSCEQNLNHDAMYWYRQDPGQGLRLIYYSQIVNDFQKGDIAEGYSVSREKKESFPLTVTSAQKNPTAFYLCASSAPGLAGRTDTQYFGPGTRLTVL.